Listed below are T cell receptor beta chains from one sample, sequenced in a study of cytomegalovirus exposure and HLA in healthy donors. Sequencing was performed with immunoSEQ multiplex PCR; in TCRdb, only in-frame clones are kept and a portion is missing. This sample has about 190,000 clones, with over 80% found just once. The material sequenced was PBMCs. The source is a young man in good health and CMV-seronegative. Each CDR3 is given with its conserved first and last residue. The order of the fields is CDR3 protein, CDR3 DNA, J gene, clone size, V gene, D gene. A D gene is named only where the DNA matches it firmly. Only part of the rows carry a size: once, few, many, or a class if the clone is expanded.

cdr3_aa: CSVVDSNSNQPQHF
cdr3_nt: TGCAGCGTCGTAGACAGCAATAGCAATCAGCCCCAGCATTTT
j_call: TRBJ1-5
clone_size: NA
v_call: TRBV29-1
d_call: NA

cdr3_aa: CASSVGRGDTQYF
cdr3_nt: TGTGCCAGCAGCGTCGGCCGCGGGGATACGCAGTATTTT
j_call: TRBJ2-3
clone_size: NA
v_call: TRBV27
d_call: NA

cdr3_aa: CASSTGTVLPRGYTF
cdr3_nt: TGTGCCAGTAGTACCGGGACAGTCTTACCGCGGGGCTACACCTTC
j_call: TRBJ1-2
clone_size: NA
v_call: TRBV19
d_call: TRBD1

cdr3_aa: CASSQTSGVIDEQFF
cdr3_nt: TGCGCCAGCAGCCAGACTAGCGGGGTTATCGATGAGCAGTTCTTC
j_call: TRBJ2-1
clone_size: NA
v_call: TRBV4-1
d_call: TRBD2

cdr3_aa: CASSLRGGTSGASYEQYF
cdr3_nt: TGTGCCAGCAGCCTAAGGGGGGGGACTAGCGGGGCTTCCTACGAGCAGTACTTC
j_call: TRBJ2-7
clone_size: NA
v_call: TRBV7-2
d_call: TRBD2

cdr3_aa: CASSNTGVQLFF
cdr3_nt: TGTGCCAGTAGTAACACAGGGGTACAACTGTTTTTT
j_call: TRBJ1-4
clone_size: NA
v_call: TRBV19
d_call: TRBD1

cdr3_aa: CAWGEPGGQFF
cdr3_nt: TGTGCCTGGGGGGAACCGGGAGGGCAGTTCTTC
j_call: TRBJ2-1
clone_size: NA
v_call: TRBV30
d_call: TRBD2

cdr3_aa: CASSPGTGGPEYF
cdr3_nt: TGTGCCAGTAGTCCCGGAACAGGGGGACCGGAGTATTTT
j_call: TRBJ2-3
clone_size: NA
v_call: TRBV19
d_call: TRBD1

cdr3_aa: CASSLGPSYEQYF
cdr3_nt: TGTGCCAGCAGTTTAGGGCCGAGCTACGAGCAGTACTTC
j_call: TRBJ2-7
clone_size: once
v_call: TRBV28
d_call: NA

cdr3_aa: CASSESGRANSPLHF
cdr3_nt: TGCGCCAGCAGTGAGTCGGGCAGGGCGAATTCACCCCTCCACTTT
j_call: TRBJ1-6
clone_size: NA
v_call: TRBV10-1
d_call: NA

cdr3_aa: CASSKNQETQYF
cdr3_nt: TGTGCCAGCAGCAAGAACCAGGAGACCCAGTACTTC
j_call: TRBJ2-5
clone_size: NA
v_call: TRBV5-6
d_call: NA

cdr3_aa: CASSVLAAQETQYF
cdr3_nt: TGTGCCAGCAGTGTACTAGCGGCCCAAGAGACCCAGTACTTC
j_call: TRBJ2-5
clone_size: NA
v_call: TRBV6-1
d_call: TRBD2

cdr3_aa: CASSLMGQARTGELFF
cdr3_nt: TGTGCCAGCTCACTAATGGGACAGGCCAGGACCGGGGAGCTGTTTTTT
j_call: TRBJ2-2
clone_size: NA
v_call: TRBV18
d_call: TRBD1

cdr3_aa: CASSRSVSRGFYNEQFF
cdr3_nt: TGTGCCAGCAGCCGGTCCGTTAGCAGGGGGTTCTACAATGAGCAGTTCTTC
j_call: TRBJ2-1
clone_size: NA
v_call: TRBV11-2
d_call: TRBD1

cdr3_aa: CASRRTGKTEGYTF
cdr3_nt: TGCGCCAGCAGGAGGACAGGGAAGACGGAAGGCTACACCTTC
j_call: TRBJ1-2
clone_size: NA
v_call: TRBV10-2
d_call: TRBD1

cdr3_aa: CASSPSWGTNSLDEQFF
cdr3_nt: TGTGCCAGCAGCCCATCGTGGGGGACTAATTCCCTCGATGAGCAGTTCTTC
j_call: TRBJ2-1
clone_size: NA
v_call: TRBV7-9
d_call: TRBD2

cdr3_aa: CASSLGGQDQETQYF
cdr3_nt: TGCGCCAGCAGTTTAGGGGGACAGGATCAAGAGACCCAGTACTTC
j_call: TRBJ2-5
clone_size: NA
v_call: TRBV5-1
d_call: TRBD1

cdr3_aa: CASSLNRDRGFYF
cdr3_nt: TGTGCCAGCAGCCTGAACCGGGACAGGGGTTTCTATTTC
j_call: TRBJ2-7
clone_size: NA
v_call: TRBV7-9
d_call: TRBD1

cdr3_aa: CSTGLRREQYF
cdr3_nt: TGCAGCACTGGACTGCGCCGAGAGCAGTACTTC
j_call: TRBJ2-7
clone_size: NA
v_call: TRBV20-1
d_call: NA

cdr3_aa: CASILEGLAVPYEQYF
cdr3_nt: TGTGCCAGCATCCTAGAAGGACTAGCGGTTCCCTACGAGCAGTACTTC
j_call: TRBJ2-7
clone_size: NA
v_call: TRBV27
d_call: TRBD2

cdr3_aa: CASRTGGGFSFPSAEKLFF
cdr3_nt: TGTGCCAGCAGGACCGGGGGGGGTTTCTCCTTTCCCTCTGCTGAAAAACTGTTTTTT
j_call: TRBJ1-4
clone_size: NA
v_call: TRBV28
d_call: NA

cdr3_aa: CASRTGGASAFF
cdr3_nt: TGTGCCAGCAGGACAGGGGGCGCTTCAGCTTTCTTT
j_call: TRBJ1-1
clone_size: NA
v_call: TRBV6-1
d_call: TRBD1

cdr3_aa: CASSPDRGRQPQHF
cdr3_nt: TGTGCCAGCAGCCCGGACAGGGGTCGTCAGCCCCAGCATTTT
j_call: TRBJ1-5
clone_size: NA
v_call: TRBV28
d_call: TRBD1

cdr3_aa: CASSLRQGAYGYGYTF
cdr3_nt: TGTGCCAGCAGCTTGAGGCAGGGGGCTTATGGCTATGGCTACACCTTC
j_call: TRBJ1-2
clone_size: NA
v_call: TRBV7-2
d_call: TRBD1

cdr3_aa: CASRGGQNEQYF
cdr3_nt: TGTGCCAGCAGAGGTGGGCAAAATGAGCAGTACTTC
j_call: TRBJ2-7
clone_size: NA
v_call: TRBV2
d_call: NA

cdr3_aa: CASSQYLQGASGGYTF
cdr3_nt: TGTGCCAGCAGCCAATACTTACAGGGGGCAAGTGGGGGCTACACCTTC
j_call: TRBJ1-2
clone_size: few
v_call: TRBV4-2
d_call: TRBD1

cdr3_aa: CASSARQGPYNEQFF
cdr3_nt: TGTGCCAGCAGCGCCCGACAGGGCCCCTACAATGAGCAGTTCTTC
j_call: TRBJ2-1
clone_size: NA
v_call: TRBV7-6
d_call: TRBD1

cdr3_aa: CASSPLLAPTPDTQYF
cdr3_nt: TGTGCCAGCAGCCCACTACTAGCGCCCACACCTGATACGCAGTATTTT
j_call: TRBJ2-3
clone_size: NA
v_call: TRBV7-6
d_call: TRBD2

cdr3_aa: CASSFPGSDTQYF
cdr3_nt: TGTGCCAGCAGTTTTCCGGGATCAGATACGCAGTATTTT
j_call: TRBJ2-3
clone_size: NA
v_call: TRBV6-1
d_call: NA